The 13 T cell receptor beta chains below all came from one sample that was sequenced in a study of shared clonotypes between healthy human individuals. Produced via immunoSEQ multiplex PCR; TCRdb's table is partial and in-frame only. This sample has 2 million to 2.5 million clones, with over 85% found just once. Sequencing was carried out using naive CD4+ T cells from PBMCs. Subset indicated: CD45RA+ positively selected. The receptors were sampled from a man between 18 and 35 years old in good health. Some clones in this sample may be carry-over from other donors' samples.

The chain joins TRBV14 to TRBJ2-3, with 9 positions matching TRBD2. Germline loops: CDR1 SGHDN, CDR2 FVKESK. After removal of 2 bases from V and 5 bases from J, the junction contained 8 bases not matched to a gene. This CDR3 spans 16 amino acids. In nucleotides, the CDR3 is TGTGCCAGCAGCCAATCCCTAGCGGGACTTCAAGATACGCAGTATTTT. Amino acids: CASSQSLAGLQDTQYF. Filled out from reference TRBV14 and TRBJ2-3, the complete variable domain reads EAGVTQFPSHSVIEKGQTVTLRCDPISGHDNLYWYRRVMGKEIKFLLHFVKESKQDESGMPNNRFLAERTGGTYSTLKVQPAELEDSGVYFCASSQSLAGLQDTQYFGPGTRLTVL.

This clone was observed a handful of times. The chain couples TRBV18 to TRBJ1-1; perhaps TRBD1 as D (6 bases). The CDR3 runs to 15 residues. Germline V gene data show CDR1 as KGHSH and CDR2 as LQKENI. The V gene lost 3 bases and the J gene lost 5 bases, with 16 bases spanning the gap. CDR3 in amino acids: CASSPNPGGRTEAFF. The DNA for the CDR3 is TGTGCCAGCTCACCTAATCCCGGGGGGCGGACTGAAGCTTTCTTT.

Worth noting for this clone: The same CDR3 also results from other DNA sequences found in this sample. CDR3 residues: CSAGLTDTQYF. CDR3 sequence (DNA): TGCAGTGCAGGACTAACAGATACGCAGTATTTT. This chain uses TRBV20-1 with TRBJ2-3; a possible D gene is TRBD2 (6 bases). V gave up 6 bases and J gave up 3 bases, with 7 bases separating them. CDR3 length: 11 amino acids. Germline V gene data show CDR1 as DFQATT and CDR2 as SNEGSKA (reference sequence).

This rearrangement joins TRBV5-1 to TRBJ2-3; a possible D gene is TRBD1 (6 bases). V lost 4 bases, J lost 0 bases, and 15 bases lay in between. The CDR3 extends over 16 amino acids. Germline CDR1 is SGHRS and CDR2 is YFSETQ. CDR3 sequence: CASSNLSTGSTDTQYF. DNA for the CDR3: TGCGCCAGCAGCAACCTCTCAACAGGGAGCACAGATACGCAGTATTTT.

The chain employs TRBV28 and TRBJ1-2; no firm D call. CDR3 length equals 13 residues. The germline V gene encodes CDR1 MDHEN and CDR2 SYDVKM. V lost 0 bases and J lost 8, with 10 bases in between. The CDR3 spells CASSLWAVEGYTF. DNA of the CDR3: TGTGCCAGCAGTTTATGGGCGGTTGAGGGCTACACCTTC.

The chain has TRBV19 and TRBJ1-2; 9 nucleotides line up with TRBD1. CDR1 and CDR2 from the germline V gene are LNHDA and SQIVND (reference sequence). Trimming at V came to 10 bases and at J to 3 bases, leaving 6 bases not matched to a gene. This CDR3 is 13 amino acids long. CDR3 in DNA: TGTGCCACTAGGGACAGGGTGCACTATGGCTACACCTTC. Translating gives CATRDRVHYGYTF.

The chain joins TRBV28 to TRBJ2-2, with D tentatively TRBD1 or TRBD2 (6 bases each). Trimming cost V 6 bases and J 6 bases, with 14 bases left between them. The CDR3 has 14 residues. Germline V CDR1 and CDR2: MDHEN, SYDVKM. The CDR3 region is CASREGVAAGELFF. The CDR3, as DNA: TGTGCCAGCAGAGAGGGGGTAGCGGCCGGGGAGCTGTTTTTT.

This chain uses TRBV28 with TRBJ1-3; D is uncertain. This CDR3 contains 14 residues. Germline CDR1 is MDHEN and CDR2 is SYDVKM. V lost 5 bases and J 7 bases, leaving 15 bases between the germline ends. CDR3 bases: TGTGCCAGCAGTGTTCCCGGGAATTCCAACACCATATATTTT. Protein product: CASSVPGNSNTIYF. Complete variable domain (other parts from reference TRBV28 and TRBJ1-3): DVKVTQSSRYLVKRTGEKVFLECVQDMDHENMFWYRQDPGLGLRLIYFSYDVKMKEKGDIPEGYSVSREKKERFSLILESASTNQTSMYLCASSVPGNSNTIYFGEGSWLTVV.

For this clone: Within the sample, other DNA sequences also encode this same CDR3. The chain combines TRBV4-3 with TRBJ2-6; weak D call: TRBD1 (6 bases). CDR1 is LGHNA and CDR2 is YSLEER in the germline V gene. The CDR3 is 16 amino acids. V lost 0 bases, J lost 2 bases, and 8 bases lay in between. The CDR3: CASSQDPGAGANVLTF. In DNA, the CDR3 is TGCGCCAGCAGCCAAGATCCAGGGGCTGGGGCCAACGTCCTGACTTTC.

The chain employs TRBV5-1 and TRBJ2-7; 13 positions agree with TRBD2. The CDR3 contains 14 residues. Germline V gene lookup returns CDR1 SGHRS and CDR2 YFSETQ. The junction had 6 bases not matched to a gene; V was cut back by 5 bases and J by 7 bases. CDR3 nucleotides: TGCGCCAGCAGAACTAGCGGGAGGGTGGAGGAGCAGTACTTC. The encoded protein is CASRTSGRVEEQYF.

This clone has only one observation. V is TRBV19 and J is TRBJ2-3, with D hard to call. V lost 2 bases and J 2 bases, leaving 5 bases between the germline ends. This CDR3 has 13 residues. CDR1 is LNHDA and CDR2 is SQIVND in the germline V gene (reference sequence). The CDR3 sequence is CASSITLTDTQYF. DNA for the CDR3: TGTGCCAGTAGTATAACGCTCACAGATACGCAGTATTTT.

The CDR3 DNA reads TGCGCCAGCAGTCAGGTCAGACAGGGTTCAGATACGCAGTATTTT. It translates to CASSQVRQGSDTQYF. This chain connects TRBV4-1 to TRBJ2-3; 7 nucleotides align to TRBD1. The V segment lost 6 bases and the J segment 4 bases; nucleotides outside the gene matches: 10. Germline V gene data show CDR1 as MGHRA and CDR2 as YSYEKL. The CDR3 sequence is 15 residues long.

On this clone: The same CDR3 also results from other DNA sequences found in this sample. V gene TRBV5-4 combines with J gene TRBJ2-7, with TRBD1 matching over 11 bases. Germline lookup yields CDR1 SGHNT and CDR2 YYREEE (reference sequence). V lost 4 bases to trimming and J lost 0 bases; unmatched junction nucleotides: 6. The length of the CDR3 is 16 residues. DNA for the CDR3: TGTGCCAGCAGCCTGGGTGGGACAGGGGGCTCCTACGAGCAGTACTTC. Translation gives CASSLGGTGGSYEQYF. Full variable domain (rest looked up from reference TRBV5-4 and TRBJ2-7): ETGVTQSPTHLIKTRGQQVTLRCSSQSGHNTVSWYQQALGQGPQFIFQYYREEENGRGNFPPRFSGLQFPNYSSELNVNALELDDSALYLCASSLGGTGGSYEQYFGPGTRLTVT.